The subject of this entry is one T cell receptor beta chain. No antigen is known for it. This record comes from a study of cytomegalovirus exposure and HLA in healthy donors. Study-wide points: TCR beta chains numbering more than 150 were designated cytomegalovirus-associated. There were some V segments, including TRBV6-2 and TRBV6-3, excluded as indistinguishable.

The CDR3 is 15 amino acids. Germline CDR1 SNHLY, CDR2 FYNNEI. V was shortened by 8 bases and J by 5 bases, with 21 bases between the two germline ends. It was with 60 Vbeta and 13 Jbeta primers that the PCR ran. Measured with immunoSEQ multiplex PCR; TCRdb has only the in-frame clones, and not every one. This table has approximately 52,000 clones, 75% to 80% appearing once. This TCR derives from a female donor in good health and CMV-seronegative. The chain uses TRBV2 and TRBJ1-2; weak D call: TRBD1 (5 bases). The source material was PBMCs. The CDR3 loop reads CASSMGWGGGYGYTF. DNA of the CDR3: TGTGCCAGCTCGATGGGGTGGGGCGGGGGGTATGGCTACACCTTC.